This TCR beta chain was observed in a study of somatic mutations in cytotoxic T cells in rheumatoid arthritis. Study-wide findings and caveats: Unlike healthy controls, rheumatoid arthritis patients had CD8+ clonality that increased with age. Unidentified antigens were the targets of the expanded CD8+ clones. Of more than 60 patients, several had a largest CD8+ clone that exceeded 20% of CD8+ cells.

Using immunoSEQ multiplex PCR, the repertoire was profiled, and TCRdb retains in-frame clones only, with some absent. The repertoire has about 3,600 clones, about 84% of them found once; the top ten carry 55% to 80%. Per germline, CDR1 MDHEN and CDR2 SYDVKM. This CDR3 spans 14 amino acids. The V and J ends lost 2 bases and 5 bases, in that order; junction bases with no gene match: 5. In the case of this clone: Antigen unknown.

The source material was CD8+ T cells sorted from blood. The J gene is TRBJ1-1, the V gene TRBV28; 7 bases fit TRBD1. The TCR comes from a man between 40 and 49 years old with rheumatoid arthritis. The CDR3 loop is CASSLRQGETEAFF. CDR3 coding DNA: TGTGCCAGCAGTTTAAGGCAGGGGGAGACTGAAGCTTTCTTT.